This T cell receptor beta chain was identified in a study of Ad26.COV2.S vaccination and SARS-CoV-2 variants. In germline, CDR1 is LGHNA, CDR2 YSLEER. CDR3 length: 17 amino acids. The V end lost 0 bases, the J end lost 9 bases, and 23 bases lay between the germline ends. Described treatment: 15 to 20 received Ad26.COV2.S at low or high dose, single or two shots; about 5 received placebo; per-sample allocation not given. Day 63 after the first vaccine or placebo injection was the time point for sampling. Sequencing was performed with immunoSEQ multiplex PCR; in TCRdb, only in-frame clones are kept and a portion is missing. Altogether approximately 450,000 clones are present, about nine tenths being singletons, with the ten largest covering 10% to 15%.

The rearrangement links TRBV4-3 to TRBJ2-5, with D perhaps TRBD1 or TRBD2 (6 bases each). The material was peripheral blood, obtained in a trial of Ad26.COV2.S vaccine versus placebo. The source is a person aged 18-60 years who received the Ad26.COV2.S COVID-19 vaccine or a placebo. The CDR3: CASSQDSGMGGERAQYF. CDR3 bases: TGCGCCAGCAGCCAAGATAGTGGGATGGGGGGCGAGAGGGCCCAGTACTTC.